One and the same sample provided the 14 T cell receptor beta chains below, sequenced in a study of PD-1 blockade in classical Hodgkin lymphoma. Every single patient, without exception, relapsed after autologous stem cell transplantation, and brentuximab vedotin exposure varied. TCRdb's copy holds only in-frame clones and misses some; the assay was immunoSEQ multiplex PCR. The sample lists about 100,000 clones; roughly 88% were seen once. Sample: peripheral blood mononuclear cells (PBMCs), taken at baseline. These receptors all stem from a human donor with classical Hodgkin lymphoma.

This chain links TRBV30 with TRBJ2-5; tentative D call: TRBD2 (6 bases). CDR1 is GTSNPN, CDR2 SVGIG, per germline (reference sequence). The V end was cut by 3 bases, the J end by 5 bases, with 13 bases between. The CDR3 sequence is 13 residues long. CDR3 protein: CAWSRRVRETQYF. Written as DNA, the CDR3 is TGTGCCTGGAGCCGGAGGGTAAGGGAGACCCAGTACTTC.

This chain connects TRBV5-1 to TRBJ2-2; 7 nucleotides align to TRBD2. The CDR3 consists of 17 residues. J gave up 4 bases and V 4 bases, and 13 bases lay outside the gene matches. Germline CDR1 reads SGHRS; CDR2 reads YFSETQ. DNA for the CDR3: TGCGCCAGCAGCCCCCAGAGCGGGATTTTTTCCACCGGGGAGCTGTTTTTT. Its translation: CASSPQSGIFSTGELFF.

In its sample, this clone was seen a few times. CDR3 in amino acids: CASSYTAPREEKLFF. Written as DNA, the CDR3 is TGTGCCAGCAGCTATACGGCCCCCCGTGAAGAAAAACTGTTTTTT. The chain recombines TRBV7-9 with TRBJ1-4; D call uncertain. V was pared by 4 bases and J by 8 bases, with 17 bases between. Germline V CDR1 and CDR2: SEHNR, FQNEAQ (reference sequence). The CDR3 is 15 residues long.

This sequence joins TRBV28 and TRBJ1-4; D gene unclear. The V gene's germline CDR1 is MDHEN and CDR2 SYDVKM. The CDR3 has 14 amino acids. The V end was cut by 6 bases, the J end by 3 bases, with 11 bases between. CDR3 coding DNA: TGTGCCAGCAGATCCTACGGGCCTAATGAAAAACTGTTTTTT. Translation: CASRSYGPNEKLFF.

The chain couples TRBV30 to TRBJ1-2; TRBD1 might be the D (6 bases). CDR3 length: 15 residues. Trimming took 1 base from V and 0 from J, leaving 12 bases between them. Per germline, CDR1 GTSNPN and CDR2 SVGIG (reference sequence). CDR3 sequence: CAWSAQAGANYGYTF. CDR3 nucleotides: TGTGCCTGGAGTGCCCAGGCAGGGGCTAACTATGGCTACACCTTC.

The V and J genes are TRBV19 and TRBJ1-3; tentatively, D is TRBD1 (5 bases). Germline assignment: CDR1 LNHDA and CDR2 SQIVND (reference sequence). This CDR3 has 16 residues. Trimming shortened V by 3 bases and J by 0 bases, and 12 bases separated the two germline ends. Here the CDR3 DNA reads TGTGCCAGTAGTATCGACACCGACAGCTCTGGAAACACCATATATTTT. This translates into CASSIDTDSSGNTIYF.

The gene calls are TRBV27 and TRBJ1-2; the D gene is possibly TRBD1 (5 bases). The CDR3 totals 14 residues. Looked up from germline, CDR1 is MNHEY and CDR2 is SMNVEV (reference sequence). V shed 1 base and J shed 7 bases, with 13 bases lying between them. This CDR3 reads CASSLLGQGAGYTF. CDR3 nucleotide sequence: TGTGCCAGCAGTTTATTAGGGCAGGGTGCTGGCTACACCTTC.

This clone occurred once. The J gene is TRBJ2-1, the V gene TRBV5-1, with D maybe TRBD2 (5 bases). CDR1 and CDR2 from the germline V gene are SGHRS and YFSETQ. The CDR3 contains 12 residues. V lost 5 bases and J lost 9, with 12 bases in between. The CDR3 reads CASRDYSAEQFF. The CDR3 coding sequence is TGCGCCAGCAGAGACTACAGTGCTGAGCAGTTCTTC.

The chain joins TRBV11-1 to TRBJ2-7, with 9 bases identical to TRBD1. Germline V gene sequence: CDR1 SGHAT, CDR2 FQDESV (reference sequence). V lost 8 bases to trimming and J lost 2 bases; unmatched junction nucleotides: 7. CDR3 length: 14 residues. For the CDR3, the DNA is TGTGCCAGCTCTAAACGGGACAGGGCCTACGAGCAGTACTTC. Translation gives CASSKRDRAYEQYF.

The CDR3 bases are TGTGCCAGCAGCGGGGGGCGGAGTAGCGGGAGTTACAATGAGCAGTTCTTC. Translating it yields CASSGGRSSGSYNEQFF. This chain links TRBV9 with TRBJ2-1, with TRBD2 matching over 9 bases. CDR3 length: 17 amino acids. With 3 bases clipped from V and 4 bases from J, the junction kept 11 bases outside the gene matches. Germline CDR1 is SGDLS and CDR2 is YYNGEE.

The chain carries TRBV10-3 and TRBJ1-1; D gene ambiguous. The CDR3 length is 11 residues. V gave up 6 bases and J gave up 1 base, with 3 bases separating them. The germline V gene has CDR1 ENHRY and CDR2 SYGVKD. In DNA form, the CDR3 reads TGTGCCATCAGGGAGAACACTGAAGCTTTCTTT. Protein: CAIRENTEAFF.

V and J are TRBV19 and TRBJ1-1; 9 bases fit TRBD1. The CDR3 runs to 15 residues. Germline CDR1 LNHDA, CDR2 SQIVND (reference sequence). The V and J ends lost 9 bases and 5 bases, in that order; junction bases with no gene match: 13. The CDR3 here is CASAPPHRGQTEAFF. CDR3 nucleotide sequence: TGTGCCAGCGCCCCCCCCCACAGGGGGCAAACTGAAGCTTTCTTT. The whole variable domain, filled in from reference TRBV19 and TRBJ1-1, reads DGGITQSPKYLFRKEGQNVTLSCEQNLNHDAMYWYRQDPGQGLRLIYYSQIVNDFQKGDIAEGYSVSREKKESFPLTVTSAQKNPTAFYLCASAPPHRGQTEAFFGQGTRLTVV.

This sequence joins TRBV6-1 and TRBJ1-5; perhaps TRBD1 as D (5 bases). The CDR3 extends over 13 amino acids. Germline CDR1 is MNHNS and CDR2 is SASEGT. V was clipped by 2 bases and J by 9 bases, with 11 bases between them. CDR3 bases: TGTGCCAGCAGTGAAAGTAGGGGAAGGCCCCAGCATTTT. It yields the protein CASSESRGRPQHF.

This sequence joins TRBV27 and TRBJ2-1; a weak D match, TRBD2 (5 bases). CDR1 and CDR2 (germline): MNHEY, SMNVEV (reference sequence). The V gene lost 7 bases and the J gene lost 8 bases, with 18 bases spanning the gap. The CDR3 contains 14 residues. CDR3: CASKVDATRDEQFF. CDR3 DNA sequence: TGTGCCAGCAAAGTGGACGCAACGAGGGATGAGCAGTTCTTC.